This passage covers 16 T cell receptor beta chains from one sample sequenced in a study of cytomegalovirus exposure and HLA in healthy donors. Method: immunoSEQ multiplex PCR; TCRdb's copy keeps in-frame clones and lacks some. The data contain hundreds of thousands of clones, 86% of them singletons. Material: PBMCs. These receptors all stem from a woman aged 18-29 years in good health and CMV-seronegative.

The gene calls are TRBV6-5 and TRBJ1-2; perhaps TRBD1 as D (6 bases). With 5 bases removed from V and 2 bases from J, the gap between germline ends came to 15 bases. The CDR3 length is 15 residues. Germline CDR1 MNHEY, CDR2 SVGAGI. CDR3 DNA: TGTGCCAGCAGTACAGGGACAAGCCCCAACTATGGCTACACCTTC. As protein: CASSTGTSPNYGYTF.

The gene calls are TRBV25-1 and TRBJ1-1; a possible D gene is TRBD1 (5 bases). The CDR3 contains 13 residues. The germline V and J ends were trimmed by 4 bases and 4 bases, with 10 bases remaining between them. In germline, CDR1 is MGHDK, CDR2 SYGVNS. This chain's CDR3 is CASSVQGVTEAFF. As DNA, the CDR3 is TGTGCCAGCAGTGTGCAGGGCGTCACTGAAGCTTTCTTT.

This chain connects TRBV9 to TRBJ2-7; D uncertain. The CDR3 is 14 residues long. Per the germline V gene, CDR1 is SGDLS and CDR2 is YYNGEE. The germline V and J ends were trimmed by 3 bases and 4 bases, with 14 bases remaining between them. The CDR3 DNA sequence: TGTGCCAGCAGCGGTACCCTATCCCCTTACGAGCAGTACTTC. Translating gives CASSGTLSPYEQYF.

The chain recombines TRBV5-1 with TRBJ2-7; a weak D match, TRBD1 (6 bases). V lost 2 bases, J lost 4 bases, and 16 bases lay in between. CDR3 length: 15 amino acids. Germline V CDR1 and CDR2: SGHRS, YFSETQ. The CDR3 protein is CASSFLKGGPYEQYF. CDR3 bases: TGCGCCAGCAGCTTCTTGAAAGGGGGTCCGTACGAGCAGTACTTC.

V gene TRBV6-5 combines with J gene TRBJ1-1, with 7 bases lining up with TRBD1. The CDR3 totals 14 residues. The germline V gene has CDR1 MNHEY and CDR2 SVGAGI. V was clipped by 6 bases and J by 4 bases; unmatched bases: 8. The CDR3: CASSPLTGLTEAFF. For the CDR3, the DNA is TGTGCCAGCAGCCCACTGACAGGGCTCACTGAAGCTTTCTTT.

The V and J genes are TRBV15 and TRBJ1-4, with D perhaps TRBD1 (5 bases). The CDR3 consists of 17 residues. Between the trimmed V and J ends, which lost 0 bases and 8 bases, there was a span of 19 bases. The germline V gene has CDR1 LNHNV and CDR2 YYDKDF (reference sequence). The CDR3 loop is CATSREEPWGRGEKLFF. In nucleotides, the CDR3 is TGTGCCACCAGCAGAGAAGAACCTTGGGGCCGTGGGGAAAAACTGTTTTTT. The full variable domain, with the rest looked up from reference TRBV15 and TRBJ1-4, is DAMVIQNPRYQVTQFGKPVTLSCSQTLNHNVMYWYQQKSSQAPKLLFHYYDKDFNNEADTPDNFQSRRPNTSFCFLDIRSPGLGDTAMYLCATSREEPWGRGEKLFFGSGTQLSVL.

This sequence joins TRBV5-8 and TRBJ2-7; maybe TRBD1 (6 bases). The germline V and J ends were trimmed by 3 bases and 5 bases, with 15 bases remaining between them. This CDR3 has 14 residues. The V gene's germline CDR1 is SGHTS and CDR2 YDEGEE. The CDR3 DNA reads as TGTGCCAGCAGCTCGTTTAGGGGGATCCACGAGCAGTACTTC. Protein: CASSSFRGIHEQYF.

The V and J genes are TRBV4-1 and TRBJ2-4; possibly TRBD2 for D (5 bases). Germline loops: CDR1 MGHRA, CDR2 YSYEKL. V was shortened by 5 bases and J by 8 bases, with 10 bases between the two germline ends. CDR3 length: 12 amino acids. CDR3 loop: CASSEDGDIQYF. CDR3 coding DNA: TGCGCCAGCAGCGAGGACGGGGACATTCAGTACTTC.

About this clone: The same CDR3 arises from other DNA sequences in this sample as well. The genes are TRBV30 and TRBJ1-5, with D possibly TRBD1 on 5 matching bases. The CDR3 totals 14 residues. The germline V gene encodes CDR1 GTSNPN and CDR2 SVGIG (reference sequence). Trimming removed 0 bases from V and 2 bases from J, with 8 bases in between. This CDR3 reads CAWSVGGGNQPQHF. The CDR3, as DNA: TGTGCCTGGAGTGTTGGGGGGGGCAATCAGCCCCAGCATTTT.

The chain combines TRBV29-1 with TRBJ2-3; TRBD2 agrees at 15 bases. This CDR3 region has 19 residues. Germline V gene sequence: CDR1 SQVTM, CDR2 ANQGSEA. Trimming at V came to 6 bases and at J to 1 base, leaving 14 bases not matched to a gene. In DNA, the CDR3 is TGCAGCGTAAGACTGGGACTAGCGGGGGGCTCACGAGGCACAGATACGCAGTATTTT. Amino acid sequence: CSVRLGLAGGSRGTDTQYF.

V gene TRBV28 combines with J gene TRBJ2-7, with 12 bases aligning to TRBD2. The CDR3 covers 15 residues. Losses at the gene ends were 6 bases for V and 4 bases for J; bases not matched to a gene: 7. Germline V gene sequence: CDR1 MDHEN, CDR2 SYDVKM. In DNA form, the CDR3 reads TGTGCCAGCAGCTCGACTAGCGGGAGAGGGTACGAGCAGTACTTC. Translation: CASSSTSGRGYEQYF.

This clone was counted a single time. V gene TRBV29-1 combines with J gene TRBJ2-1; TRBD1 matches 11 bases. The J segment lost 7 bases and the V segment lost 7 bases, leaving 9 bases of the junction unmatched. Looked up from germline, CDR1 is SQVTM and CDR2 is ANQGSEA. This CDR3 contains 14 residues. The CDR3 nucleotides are TGCAGCGGGAAGGGACAGGGGGGAGGGAATGAGCAGTTCTTC. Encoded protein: CSGKGQGGGNEQFF.

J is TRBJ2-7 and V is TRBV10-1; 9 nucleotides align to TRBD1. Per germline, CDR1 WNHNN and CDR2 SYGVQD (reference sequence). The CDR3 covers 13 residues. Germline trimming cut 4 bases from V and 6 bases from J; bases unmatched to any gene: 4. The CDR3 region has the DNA TGCGCCAGCAGTGTGGGACAGGGATCCGAGCAGTACTTC. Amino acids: CASSVGQGSEQYF.

The CDR3 DNA follows: TGCAGCGTTGAGGCCGGGACTAGCCTACTCTACAATGAGCAGTTCTTC. It yields the protein CSVEAGTSLLYNEQFF. The chain has TRBV29-1 and TRBJ2-1; TRBD2 matches at 9 bases. V lost 3 bases to trimming and J lost 3 bases; unmatched junction nucleotides: 9. The CDR3 has 16 amino acids. CDR1 is SQVTM, CDR2 ANQGSEA, per germline.

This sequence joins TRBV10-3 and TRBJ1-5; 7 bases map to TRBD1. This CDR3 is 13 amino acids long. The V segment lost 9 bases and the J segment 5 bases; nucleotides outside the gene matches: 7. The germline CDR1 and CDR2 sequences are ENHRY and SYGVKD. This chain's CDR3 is CAIQGQPHQPQHF. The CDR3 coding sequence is TGTGCCATTCAGGGACAGCCCCATCAGCCCCAGCATTTT.

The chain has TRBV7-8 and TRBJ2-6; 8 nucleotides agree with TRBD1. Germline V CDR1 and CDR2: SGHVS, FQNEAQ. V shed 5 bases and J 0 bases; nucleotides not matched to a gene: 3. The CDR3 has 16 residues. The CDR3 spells CASSRGQGSGANVLTF. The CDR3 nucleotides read TGTGCCAGCAGCCGTGGACAGGGCTCTGGGGCCAACGTCCTGACTTTC.